Shown below are 6 T cell receptor beta chains from a single sample sequenced in a study of shared clonotypes between healthy human individuals. Only in-frame clones appear in the TCRdb table, and some are missing; sequencing was by immunoSEQ multiplex PCR. The sample yields 1,500,000 or so clones, over 95% seen once. Sequencing was carried out using naive CD4+ T cells sorted from blood. Documented subset: CD45RA+ positively selected. The receptors originated from a man between 25 and 39 years old in good health.

This chain joins TRBV4-3 and TRBJ2-3; D is unclear. Trimming pared 4 bases from V and 6 bases from J, leaving 11 bases between. This CDR3 has 13 residues. Germline V CDR1 and CDR2: LGHNA, YSLEER. The CDR3 protein is CASSPRKADTQYF. The CDR3 DNA follows: TGCGCCAGCAGCCCGAGAAAGGCGGATACGCAGTATTTT.

The chain uses TRBV5-1 and TRBJ2-3; 7 positions agree with TRBD2. The V and J ends lost 3 bases and 3 bases, in that order; junction bases with no gene match: 7. The CDR3 covers 15 residues. Germline CDR1 and CDR2: SGHRS and YFSETQ. CDR3 sequence reads: CASSYKGGPTDTQYF. CDR3 in DNA: TGCGCCAGCAGCTATAAGGGAGGGCCGACAGATACGCAGTATTTT.

The V and J genes are TRBV5-5 and TRBJ2-5; possibly TRBD1 or TRBD2 for D (5 bases each). Germline V CDR1 and CDR2: SGHKS, YYEKEE (reference sequence). The CDR3 is 14 residues long. V was clipped by 2 bases and J by 3 bases, with 11 bases between them. The CDR3 here is CASSFPLGEETQYF. The DNA for the CDR3 is TGTGCCAGCAGCTTTCCGTTGGGGGAAGAGACCCAGTACTTC.

V gene TRBV28 combines with J gene TRBJ2-3; D might be TRBD1 (5 bases). CDR3 length: 16 amino acids. Germline assignment: CDR1 MDHEN and CDR2 SYDVKM. Between the trimmed V and J ends, which lost 5 bases and 3 bases, there was a span of 18 bases. The CDR3 protein is CASSLNQGYRTDTQYF. For the CDR3, the DNA is TGTGCCAGCAGTCTGAATCAGGGATATAGGACAGATACGCAGTATTTT.

V and J are TRBV5-6 and TRBJ2-1; 7 bases align to TRBD2. Trimming at V came to 4 bases and at J to 2 bases, leaving 6 bases not matched to a gene. This CDR3 comprises 15 residues. CDR1 is SGHDT, CDR2 YYEEEE, per germline. Here the CDR3 reads CASSHSSGPYNEQFF. CDR3 sequence (DNA): TGTGCCAGCAGCCATTCTAGCGGACCCTACAATGAGCAGTTCTTC.

This clone was found once. V gene TRBV6-1 combines with J gene TRBJ2-2; the D gene is possibly TRBD1 (5 bases). The CDR3 sequence is 15 residues long. Germline CDR1 MNHNS, CDR2 SASEGT. V was clipped by 8 bases and J by 1 base, with 14 bases between them. CDR3: CASQGMQGNTGELFF. The CDR3 coding sequence is TGTGCCAGCCAGGGAATGCAGGGGAACACCGGGGAGCTGTTTTTT.